One and the same sample provided the 25 T cell receptor beta chains below, sequenced in a study of T cell repertoires in cytomegalovirus infection. The antigens these receptors bind are not known. TCRdb fed the reads into MiXCR, producing one record per CDR3 protein. The sample consists of a few hundred thousand distinct CDR3 sequences, roughly 21% of them appearing once. Sequences were derived from cultured PBMCs, sampled from culture after CMV antigen stimulation. The receptors were sampled from a human donor in good health (CMV status not recorded). Some clones in this sample may be carry-over from other donors' samples.

This chain uses TRBV5-6 with TRBJ2-3, with 7 bases fitting TRBD2. The CDR3 has 14 amino acids. With V trimmed by 0 bases and J by 3 bases, 1 base remained unmatched. Per germline, CDR1 SGHDT and CDR2 YYEEEE. The CDR3 nucleotides read TGTGCCAGCAGCTTGGAAGCGGGAACAGATACGCAGTATTTT. This gives the protein CASSLEAGTDTQYF.

This clonotype was seen ten or more times. The V and J genes are TRBV6-6 and TRBJ1-4; D perhaps matches TRBD1 (5 bases). V was pared by 2 bases and J by 2 bases, with 12 bases between. CDR1 and CDR2 (germline): MNHNY, SVGAGI (reference sequence). CDR3 length equals 16 residues. DNA for the CDR3: TGTGCCAGCAGTTACGGGGGAGTCGGCACTAATGAAAAACTGTTTTTT. This codes for CASSYGGVGTNEKLFF.

The chain joins TRBV18 to TRBJ2-7; 7 positions agree with TRBD1. The J segment lost 0 bases and the V segment lost 4 bases, leaving 3 bases of the junction unmatched. CDR1 and CDR2 from the germline V gene are KGHSH and LQKENI. CDR3 size: 14 residues. The CDR3 DNA is TGTGCCAGCTCACTTCGGACAGGCTCCTACGAGCAGTACTTC. It encodes CASSLRTGSYEQYF.

This clonotype has ten or more counts. The V gene is TRBV20-1, the J gene TRBJ1-4, with a tentative D call TRBD1 (5 bases). V gave up 1 base and J gave up 8 bases, with 8 bases separating them. The V gene's germline CDR1 is DFQATT and CDR2 SNEGSKA (reference sequence). The CDR3 covers 12 residues. In nucleotides, the CDR3 is TGCAGTGCTAGAGGGGACGGGGAAAAACTGTTTTTT. The encoded protein is CSARGDGEKLFF.

The sample holds a few counts of this clonotype. The chain recombines TRBV4-1 with TRBJ1-3; D is possibly TRBD1 (6 bases). V was cut by 1 base and J by 2 bases, with 12 bases left in between. The germline V gene has CDR1 MGHRA and CDR2 YSYEKL. The CDR3 contains 16 residues. DNA for the CDR3: TGCGCCAGCAGCCAAGGGCACAGGGTGGCTGGAAACACCATATATTTT. Residues: CASSQGHRVAGNTIYF.

This clonotype came up once. The genes are TRBV29-1 and TRBJ1-4, with no clear D. This CDR3 is 14 amino acids long. Germline-derived CDR1 and CDR2 are SQVTM and ANQGSEA. V was clipped by 7 bases and J by 6 bases, with 18 bases between them. The CDR3 spells CSAQDTSGDEKLFF. DNA for the CDR3: TGCAGCGCCCAAGACACCTCCGGGGATGAAAAACTGTTTTTT.

There are a few counts of this clonotype. The chain uses TRBV7-9 and TRBJ1-5, with 12 bases lining up with TRBD1. Germline values: CDR1 SEHNR, CDR2 FQNEAQ (reference sequence). The length of the CDR3 is 19 residues. The V segment lost 6 bases and the J segment 1 base; nucleotides outside the gene matches: 13. The CDR3 DNA sequence: TGTGCCAGCAGTCTGCACCCGGGACAGGGGGCCGGGAGCAATCAGCCCCAGCATTTT. It codes for CASSLHPGQGAGSNQPQHF.

V usage is TRBV9 and J usage is TRBJ2-5; D might be TRBD2 (7 bases). Trimming took off 0 bases at V and 5 bases at J, with 14 bases between the two ends. This CDR3 region has 15 residues. Looked up from germline, CDR1 is SGDLS and CDR2 is YYNGEE. This chain's CDR3 is CASSVGGGGGETQYF. Here the CDR3 DNA reads TGTGCCAGCAGCGTAGGGGGCGGGGGCGGGGAGACCCAGTACTTC.

In its sample, this clonotype was seen many times. V gene TRBV11-2 combines with J gene TRBJ1-1, with D unclear. V lost 3 bases and J lost 1, with 9 bases in between. This CDR3 spans 14 amino acids. Germline CDR1 and CDR2: SGHAT and FQNNGV. The CDR3 loop is CASSLAGENTEAFF. The CDR3 bases are TGTGCCAGCAGCTTGGCCGGGGAGAACACTGAAGCTTTCTTT.

In this sample, this clonotype turned up a few times. V usage is TRBV12-3 or TRBV12-4 and J usage is TRBJ2-3, with D hard to call. V lost 6 bases, J lost 3 bases, and 13 bases lay in between. The CDR3 extends over 14 amino acids. CDR3 DNA sequence: TGTGCCAGCAGCCCCTTGACTGCGACAGATACGCAGTATTTT. Residues: CASSPLTATDTQYF.

The chain uses TRBV29-1 and TRBJ2-3, with D maybe TRBD2 (7 bases). CDR3 length: 15 residues. Trimming stripped 5 bases from V and 4 bases from J, with 19 bases between. Germline V gene data show CDR1 as SQVTM and CDR2 as ANQGSEA. The CDR3: CSVRGGGALSDTQYF. CDR3 bases: TGCAGCGTTAGGGGGGGGGGGGCGCTTTCAGATACGCAGTATTTT.

This clonotype was seen only a few times. V is TRBV7-3 and J is TRBJ2-2; 16 nucleotides line up with TRBD2. Germline loops: CDR1 SGHTA, CDR2 FQGTGA. This CDR3 is 23 amino acids long. J was trimmed by 4 bases and V by 2 bases; bases with no gene match: 19. This chain's CDR3 is CASSLLGEGSGTSGRAGTGELFF. The CDR3 DNA reads as TGTGCCAGCAGCTTATTAGGAGAAGGATCCGGGACTAGCGGGAGGGCCGGCACCGGGGAGCTGTTTTTT.

The gene calls are TRBV18 and TRBJ1-2, with 7 bases fitting TRBD1. CDR1 is KGHSH and CDR2 is LQKENI in the germline V gene. V lost 1 base, J lost 1 base, and 3 bases stayed unmatched. This CDR3 is built from 15 residues. The CDR3 DNA is TGTGCCAGCTCACCACGTTCAGGGGGTAACTATGGCTACACCTTC. Amino acid sequence: CASSPRSGGNYGYTF.

The chain uses TRBV6-5 and TRBJ2-3, with TRBD2 identical over 7 bases. CDR1 and CDR2 from the germline V gene are MNHEY and SVGAGI. V shed 4 bases, J shed 1 base, and the junction held 5 bases outside the gene matches. The CDR3 is made up of 15 amino acids. CDR3 DNA: TGTGCCAGCAGTTTAGGGAGGGGAGGCACAGATACGCAGTATTTT. It specifies CASSLGRGGTDTQYF.

This clonotype was recorded a few times. CDR3 in DNA: TGTGCCAGCAGTTACTCGCCAGGGGCGAGCTCCTACGAGCAGTACGTC. It yields the protein CASSYSPGASSYEQYV. The rearrangement uses TRBV6-2 or TRBV6-3 and TRBJ2-7, with D possibly matching TRBD1 (6 bases). Germline CDR1 MNHEY, CDR2 SVGEGT. The CDR3 totals 16 residues. V was shortened by 0 bases and J by 0 bases, with 12 bases between the two germline ends.

The rearrangement links TRBV19 to TRBJ2-6; 11 bases match TRBD2. There are 18 residues in the CDR3. J lost 4 bases, V lost 4 bases, and 9 bases had no gene match. CDR1 is LNHDA and CDR2 is SQIVND in the germline V gene (reference sequence). CDR3 in amino acids: CASSKTSGVASGANVLTF. In DNA form, the CDR3 reads TGTGCCAGTAGTAAGACTAGCGGGGTAGCCTCGGGGGCCAACGTCCTGACTTTC.

This clonotype was seen a few times. The gene calls are TRBV15 and TRBJ2-7, with D possibly being TRBD2 (5 bases). Trimming shortened V by 3 bases and J by 9 bases, and 15 bases separated the two germline ends. The CDR3 consists of 13 residues. CDR1 is LNHNV, CDR2 YYDKDF, per germline (reference sequence). The DNA of the CDR3 is TGTGCCACCAGCAGGGTCTACGGGGATTCGCAGTACGTC. Its protein is CATSRVYGDSQYV.

This chain joins TRBV6-2 or TRBV6-3 and TRBJ2-1; D gene uncertain. This CDR3 region has 14 residues. V lost 5 bases and J 1 base, leaving 9 bases between the germline ends. Germline V lookup: CDR1 MNHEY, CDR2 SVGEGT. The CDR3 DNA follows: TGTGCCAGCAGTCGCGCGGTTTCCTACAATGAGCAGTTCTTC. Translated, it gives CASSRAVSYNEQFF.

The chain recombines TRBV20-1 with TRBJ2-3; D gene ambiguous. CDR1 and CDR2 from the germline V gene are DFQATT and SNEGSKA (reference sequence). This CDR3 contains 14 residues. With 6 bases removed from V and 0 bases from J, the gap between germline ends came to 13 bases. CDR3 in amino acids: CSAIGPPSTDTQYF. In DNA, the CDR3 is TGCAGTGCAATCGGACCACCTAGCACAGATACGCAGTATTTT.

This clonotype was recorded only once. The chain uses TRBV4-1 and TRBJ1-5, with D possibly TRBD1 on 6 matching bases. Trimming pared 0 bases from V and 11 bases from J, leaving 17 bases between. Germline CDR1 is MGHRA and CDR2 is YSYEKL. The CDR3 contains 15 residues. CDR3: CASSQDEGGPTTQHF. DNA of the CDR3: TGCGCCAGCAGCCAAGATGAGGGGGGGCCTACGACCCAGCATTTT.

V gene TRBV12-3 or TRBV12-4 combines with J gene TRBJ1-5, with TRBD1 identical over 8 bases. The CDR3 runs to 14 residues. Trimming cost V 6 bases and J 5 bases; bases outside gene matches: 6. CDR3 amino acids: CASSDDRGHQPQHF. In DNA form, the CDR3 reads TGTGCCAGCAGCGATGACAGGGGACATCAGCCCCAGCATTTT.

This clonotype was counted many times. This rearrangement joins TRBV7-2 to TRBJ1-2; no reliable D call. This CDR3 contains 18 residues. The V end was cut by 5 bases, the J end by 0 bases, with 22 bases between. Germline V CDR1 and CDR2: SGHTA, FQGNSA. CDR3 in DNA: TGTGCCAGCAGCCCAACATTACCGGGAGACAATTCTAACTATGGCTACACCTTC. Amino acid sequence: CASSPTLPGDNSNYGYTF.

This chain connects TRBV7-6 to TRBJ2-3, with 11 positions matching TRBD2. Germline V gene lookup returns CDR1 SGHVS and CDR2 FNYEAQ. The CDR3 totals 17 residues. The trim removed 6 bases at V and 2 bases at J, leaving 10 bases unmatched. CDR3 DNA sequence: TGTGCCAGCAGTCCAACGGCTAGCGGGAGGATCACAGATACGCAGTATTTT. Its protein is CASSPTASGRITDTQYF.

The chain is built from TRBV27 and TRBJ1-2, with D perhaps matching TRBD1 (6 bases). Trimming removed 6 bases at V and 3 bases at J, with 14 bases between. The germline gives CDR1 MNHEY, CDR2 SMNVEV (reference sequence). The CDR3 extends over 14 amino acids. CDR3 sequence: CASSVGGRDYGYTF. CDR3 DNA sequence: TGTGCCAGCAGCGTAGGGGGGAGAGACTATGGCTACACCTTC.

The rearrangement links TRBV6-5 to TRBJ1-1; D is unresolved. The length of the CDR3 is 15 residues. Germline CDR1 is MNHEY and CDR2 is SVGAGI. Deletions cut 0 bases from V and 2 bases from J, with 10 bases between. Here the CDR3 DNA reads TGTGCCAGCAGTTACTCCAGCCGGGTAAACACTGAAGCTTTCTTT. The encoded protein is CASSYSSRVNTEAFF.